The source of this TCR beta chain is a study of blood T cell repertoires in COVID-19. Trimming removed 6 bases from V and 5 bases from J, with 17 bases in between. This CDR3 contains 14 residues. Looked up from germline, CDR1 is SGHRS and CDR2 is YFSETQ. Per the authors' pipeline: Researchers report that nucleated cell counts were estimated from reference gene primer amplification. The table came from immunoSEQ multiplex PCR; TCRdb's copy has only in-frame clones and leaves some out. V, J and clone size are those of that table, while D and trimming were read from the DNA. The sample lists under 300,000 clones; 81% were seen once.

The chain uses TRBV5-1 and TRBJ1-2; weak D call: TRBD1 (6 bases). Sequences were obtained from peripheral blood. The clonotype originates from a woman between 55 and 75 years old with active or convalescent COVID-19. CDR3 nucleotide sequence: TGCGCCAGCACTTGGGCCCCAGGGGATTATGGCTACACCTTC. Translated, it gives CASTWAPGDYGYTF.